Detailed here is one T cell receptor (beta chain). Its antigen remains unidentified. This record belongs to a study of T cell repertoires in cytomegalovirus infection. On the study more broadly: Matching HLA type and CMV infection were both indicated by public TCR beta signatures.

V lost 4 bases to trimming and J lost 5 bases, with 14 bases between them. There are 15 residues in the CDR3. Germline V gives CDR1 MNHEY, CDR2 SVGAGI. TCRdb recomputed calls from the reads with MiXCR, one row per CDR3 protein. The data contain roughly 230,000 distinct CDR3 sequences, approximately 15% of them singletons. Study conclusions and caveats: Predominance within the ex vivo response was attributable to HLA-C-restricted CMV-specific TCR beta clonotypes. Cumulative frequency (of public TCR beta family members) identified carriers of CMV plus the relevant HLA.

This chain connects TRBV6-5 to TRBJ2-2, with TRBD1 as a possible D gene (6 bases). The specimen was CD8+ T cells from PBMCs. This receptor was identified in a human donor in good health (CMV status not recorded). Some clones in this sample may be carry-over from other donors' samples. CDR3 sequence: CASSFGQSFTGELFF. The CDR3 DNA reads as TGTGCCAGCAGTTTCGGACAGTCCTTTACCGGGGAGCTGTTTTTT.